The rows below give T cell receptor beta chains drawn from one sample of a study of spatial heterogeneity in lung cancer. MiXCR, applied by TCRdb to the 5' RACE reads, yields one record per CDR3 protein. The repertoire holds about 23,000 distinct CDR3 sequences, with approximately 4.7% as singletons. Sequencing was performed on PBMCs, taken at surgery. Every receptor here comes from a male donor with early-stage non-small cell lung cancer. CDR3s include the opening cysteine and the closing phenylalanine or tryptophan. The order of the fields is V gene, J gene, D gene, clone size, CDR3 protein, CDR3 DNA. A D gene is named only where the DNA matches it firmly. Size tells how often a clone was seen (once, few, many) or the class of an expanded clone, and some rows leave it out.

V gene: TRBV25-1; J gene: TRBJ2-3; D gene: -; clone size: -; CDR3 protein: CASSELGQGTDTQYF; CDR3 DNA: TGTGCCAGCAGTGAATTGGGGCAGGGCACAGATACGCAGTATTTT
V gene: TRBV11-1; J gene: TRBJ1-2; D gene: TRBD1; clone size: many; CDR3 protein: CASSFTGQGYGYTF; CDR3 DNA: TGTGCCAGCAGCTTCACCGGACAGGGGTATGGCTACACCTTC
V gene: TRBV28; J gene: TRBJ1-1; D gene: -; clone size: many; CDR3 protein: CASSLRGGGLNTEAFF; CDR3 DNA: TGTGCCAGCAGTTTAAGGGGAGGGGGATTGAACACTGAAGCTTTCTTT
V gene: TRBV6-5; J gene: TRBJ2-7; D gene: -; clone size: many; CDR3 protein: CASRLQDSSEQYF; CDR3 DNA: TGTGCCAGCAGGCTTCAAGATAGCAGCGAGCAGTACTTC
V gene: TRBV12-3/TRBV12-4; J gene: TRBJ1-5; D gene: -; clone size: many; CDR3 protein: CASSLHGNQPQHF; CDR3 DNA: TGTGCCAGCAGTTTGCACGGCAATCAGCCCCAGCATTTT
V gene: TRBV6-2/TRBV6-3; J gene: TRBJ1-5; D gene: -; clone size: many; CDR3 protein: CAVSGRGWGQPQHF; CDR3 DNA: TGTGCCGTTTCTGGGCGCGGATGGGGCCAGCCCCAGCATTTT
V gene: TRBV20-1; J gene: TRBJ2-5; D gene: -; clone size: many; CDR3 protein: CSATGAQETQYF; CDR3 DNA: TGCAGTGCTACTGGAGCCCAAGAGACCCAGTACTTC
V gene: TRBV7-2; J gene: TRBJ2-5; D gene: TRBD2; clone size: many; CDR3 protein: CASSWGLAGPQETQYF; CDR3 DNA: TGTGCCAGCAGCTGGGGACTAGCGGGGCCACAAGAGACCCAGTACTTC
V gene: TRBV7-2; J gene: TRBJ2-1; D gene: TRBD2; clone size: many; CDR3 protein: CASSSGLAEVNEQFF; CDR3 DNA: TGTGCCAGCAGCTCGGGACTAGCGGAGGTCAATGAGCAGTTCTTC
V gene: TRBV27; J gene: TRBJ2-3; D gene: -; clone size: few; CDR3 protein: CASSSLRGRDTQYF; CDR3 DNA: TGTGCCAGCAGTTCACTAAGGGGGAGAGATACGCAGTATTTT
V gene: TRBV4-1; J gene: TRBJ2-7; D gene: TRBD1; clone size: many; CDR3 protein: CASSQDQGVGEQYF; CDR3 DNA: TGCGCCAGCAGCCAAGATCAGGGGGTGGGCGAGCAGTACTTC
V gene: TRBV20-1; J gene: TRBJ2-5; D gene: -; clone size: few; CDR3 protein: CSARTRGGRETQYF; CDR3 DNA: TGCAGTGCTAGAACAAGGGGGGGACGGGAGACCCAGTACTTC
V gene: TRBV7-2; J gene: TRBJ2-3; D gene: -; clone size: many; CDR3 protein: CASTLTEGIGGYF; CDR3 DNA: TGTGCCAGCACATTGACTGAGGGAATAGGCGGGTATTTT
V gene: TRBV28; J gene: TRBJ1-1; D gene: TRBD1; clone size: many; CDR3 protein: CASSKNTGTGAEAFF; CDR3 DNA: TGTGCCAGCAGTAAAAATACCGGGACAGGGGCCGAAGCTTTCTTT
V gene: TRBV7-3; J gene: TRBJ2-7; D gene: -; clone size: many; CDR3 protein: CASSPPRPGPVPYEQYF; CDR3 DNA: TGTGCCAGCAGCCCCCCGCGGCCCGGGCCAGTACCCTACGAGCAGTACTTC
V gene: TRBV3-1; J gene: TRBJ2-7; D gene: TRBD2; clone size: many; CDR3 protein: CASSQGASGRPEQYF; CDR3 DNA: TGTGCCAGCAGCCAAGGGGCTAGCGGGAGGCCCGAGCAGTACTTC
V gene: TRBV6-6; J gene: TRBJ2-7; D gene: -; clone size: many; CDR3 protein: CASSDSSYEQYF; CDR3 DNA: TGTGCCAGCAGTGACAGCTCCTACGAGCAGTACTTC
V gene: TRBV15; J gene: TRBJ2-1; D gene: TRBD2; clone size: many; CDR3 protein: CATSRESLAFSENEQFF; CDR3 DNA: TGTGCCACCAGCAGAGAGTCACTAGCGTTTTCGGAGAATGAGCAGTTCTTC
V gene: TRBV28; J gene: TRBJ1-5; D gene: -; clone size: many; CDR3 protein: CASCSNQPQHF; CDR3 DNA: TGTGCCAGTTGTAGCAATCAGCCCCAGCATTTT
V gene: TRBV28; J gene: TRBJ1-5; D gene: TRBD1; clone size: many; CDR3 protein: CASSSTGRFNQPQHF; CDR3 DNA: TGTGCCAGCAGTTCGACAGGGCGATTCAATCAGCCCCAGCATTTT
V gene: TRBV29-1; J gene: TRBJ1-2; D gene: TRBD1; clone size: many; CDR3 protein: CSVGQGNYGYTF; CDR3 DNA: TGCAGCGTCGGACAGGGGAACTATGGCTACACCTTC
V gene: TRBV7-4; J gene: TRBJ1-4; D gene: -; clone size: many; CDR3 protein: CASSLVAGGTNATNEKLFF; CDR3 DNA: TGTGCCAGCAGCTTAGTAGCAGGCGGTACTAATGCAACTAATGAAAAACTGTTTTTT
V gene: TRBV7-9; J gene: TRBJ2-1; D gene: -; clone size: many; CDR3 protein: CASSPLGRDEQFF; CDR3 DNA: TGTGCCAGCAGCCCACTAGGAAGGGATGAGCAGTTCTTC
V gene: TRBV12-3/TRBV12-4; J gene: TRBJ2-1; D gene: -; clone size: many; CDR3 protein: CASKPRAGYNGEQFF; CDR3 DNA: TGTGCCAGCAAACCTCGCGCAGGGTACAATGGTGAGCAGTTCTTC
V gene: TRBV7-2; J gene: TRBJ2-6; D gene: -; clone size: many; CDR3 protein: CASSRGWLSGANVLTF; CDR3 DNA: TGTGCCAGCAGCCGAGGATGGCTTTCTGGGGCCAACGTCCTGACTTTC
V gene: TRBV12-3/TRBV12-4; J gene: TRBJ1-1; D gene: -; clone size: many; CDR3 protein: CASSPMWSLNTEAFF; CDR3 DNA: TGTGCCAGCAGCCCCATGTGGAGTTTGAACACTGAAGCTTTCTTT
V gene: TRBV20-1; J gene: TRBJ1-5; D gene: -; clone size: many; CDR3 protein: CSARRGEFAQPQHF; CDR3 DNA: TGCAGTGCTAGACGCGGAGAATTTGCTCAGCCCCAGCATTTT
V gene: TRBV5-6; J gene: TRBJ1-5; D gene: -; clone size: many; CDR3 protein: CASSYKGRGNQPQHF; CDR3 DNA: TGTGCCAGCAGCTACAAAGGACGGGGCAATCAGCCCCAGCATTTT
V gene: TRBV6-4; J gene: TRBJ1-1; D gene: -; clone size: -; CDR3 protein: CASSDSWNTEAFF; CDR3 DNA: TGTGCCAGCAGTGACTCTTGGAACACTGAAGCTTTCTTT
V gene: TRBV5-4; J gene: TRBJ2-5; D gene: TRBD2; clone size: many; CDR3 protein: CASSGAGAQETQYF; CDR3 DNA: TGTGCCAGCAGCGGAGCGGGGGCTCAAGAGACCCAGTACTTC